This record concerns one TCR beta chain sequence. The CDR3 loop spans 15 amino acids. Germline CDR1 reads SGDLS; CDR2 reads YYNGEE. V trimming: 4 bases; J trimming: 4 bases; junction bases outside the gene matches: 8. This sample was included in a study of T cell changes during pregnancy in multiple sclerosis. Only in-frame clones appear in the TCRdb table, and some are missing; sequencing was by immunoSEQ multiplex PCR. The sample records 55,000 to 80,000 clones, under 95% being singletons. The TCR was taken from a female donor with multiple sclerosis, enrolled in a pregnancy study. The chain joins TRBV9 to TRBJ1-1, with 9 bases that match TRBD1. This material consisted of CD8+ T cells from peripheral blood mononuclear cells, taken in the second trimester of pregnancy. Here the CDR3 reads CASSSGTGRPTEAFF. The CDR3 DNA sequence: TGTGCCAGCAGCTCTGGGACAGGGAGGCCCACTGAAGCTTTCTTT.